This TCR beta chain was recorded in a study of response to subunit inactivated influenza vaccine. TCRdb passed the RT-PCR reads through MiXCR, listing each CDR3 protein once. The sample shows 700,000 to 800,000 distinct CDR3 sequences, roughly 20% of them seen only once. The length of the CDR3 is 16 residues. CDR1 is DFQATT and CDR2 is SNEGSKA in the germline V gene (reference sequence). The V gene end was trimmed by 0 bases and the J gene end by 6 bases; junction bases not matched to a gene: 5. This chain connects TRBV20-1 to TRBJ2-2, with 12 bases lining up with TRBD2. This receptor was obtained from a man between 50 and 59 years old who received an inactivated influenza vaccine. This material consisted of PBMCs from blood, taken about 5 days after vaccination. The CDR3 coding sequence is TGCAGTGCTAGAGATCCGACTAGCGGGAGAGCCGGGGAGCTGTTTTTT. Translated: CSARDPTSGRAGELFF.